The rows below give T cell receptor beta chains drawn from one sample of a study of technical replicates of blood from a few donors. TCRdb's table, derived via immunoSEQ multiplex PCR, lists solely in-frame clones and lacks some. This sample has over 50,000 clones, with approximately 89% found just once. Sequences were obtained from PBMCs. Receptors were obtained from a human donor in good health. Some clones in this sample may be carry-over from other donors' samples. CDR3s include the opening cysteine and the closing phenylalanine or tryptophan. D genes are given only for firm matches. The listing skips clone size in some rows; elsewhere it reads once, few, many or a size class.

TRBD2	TRBV4-3	NA	TRBJ2-1	TGCGCCAGCAGCCAGATGCGGCCTAGCGGGAGCGATGAGCAGTTCTTC	CASSQMRPSGSDEQFF
NA	TRBV28	NA	TRBJ1-4	TGTGCCAGCAGTTTAAGACGCCCAGGAGGGGAAAAACTGTTTTTT	CASSLRRPGGEKLFF
NA	TRBV6-1	NA	TRBJ1-2	TGTGCCACCCAACAGGGAAGGGGCTACACCTTC	CATQQGRGYTF
TRBD1	TRBV6-1	NA	TRBJ1-1	TGTGCCAGCAGCGAACCCGCTGACAGGGCTACTGAAGCTTTCTTT	CASSEPADRATEAFF
TRBD1	TRBV11-1	NA	TRBJ1-4	TGTGCCAGCAGCTTCTCCGGGACAGCTAATGAAAAACTGTTTTTT	CASSFSGTANEKLFF
NA	TRBV10-1	NA	TRBJ2-7	TGCGCCAGCAGCAGAACAGGTTACGAGCAGTACTTC	CASSRTGYEQYF
TRBD1	TRBV12-5	NA	TRBJ1-2	TGTGCTAGTGGGCCCCGACAGGGTTCTGGCTACACCTTC	CASGPRQGSGYTF
TRBD2	TRBV4-1	NA	TRBJ2-7	TGCGCCAGCAGCCAAGATCTACGACTAGCGGGTACCTACGAGCAGTACTTC	CASSQDLRLAGTYEQYF
NA	TRBV4-1	few	TRBJ1-6	TGCGCCAGCAGCCAAGGGGGGGTGGATTCACCCCTCCACTTT	CASSQGGVDSPLHF
NA	TRBV7-9	once	TRBJ2-7	TGTGCCAGCAGGGGGACTGCCCAAGAGTACGAGCAGTACTTC	CASRGTAQEYEQYF
NA	TRBV5-1	NA	TRBJ2-7	TGCGCCAGCAGCTTGGTAGCCCCTCCCGGCTACGAGCAGTACTTC	CASSLVAPPGYEQYF
NA	TRBV11-2	NA	TRBJ1-2	TGTGCCAGCAGCTTAGTTGGGAGCGGTGCTAACTATGGCTACACCTTC	CASSLVGSGANYGYTF
NA	TRBV18	NA	TRBJ2-7	TGTGCCAGCTCACGGGGCCCCTACGAGCAGTACTTC	CASSRGPYEQYF
TRBD1	TRBV9	once	TRBJ2-1	TGTGCCAGCAGCCCTAGTGGGACAGGGTACGATGAGCAGTTCTTC	CASSPSGTGYDEQFF
TRBD1	TRBV7-9	NA	TRBJ2-3	TGTGCCAGCAGCCCGAGACAGGGGGTGGCAGATACGCAGTATTTT	CASSPRQGVADTQYF
NA	TRBV2	once	TRBJ2-5	TGTGCCAGCAGATCACAAGAGACCCAGTACTTC	CASRSQETQYF
NA	TRBV10-3	NA	TRBJ2-1	TGTGCCATCAGTGGACACTCATACAATGAGCAGTTCTTC	CAISGHSYNEQFF
NA	TRBV29-1	NA	TRBJ1-2	TGCAGCGTTGAAGAGAGACAGTATGGCTACACCTTC	CSVEERQYGYTF
NA	TRBV10-3	NA	TRBJ2-6	TGTGCCATCAGTGAGCAGACCAACGTCCTGACTTTC	CAISEQTNVLTF
NA	TRBV5-1	NA	TRBJ1-1	TGCGCCAGCAGCTTGGGGAGCAGTCGAGCTGAAGCTTTCTTT	CASSLGSSRAEAFF
TRBD1	TRBV4-3	once	TRBJ2-2	TGCGCCAGCAAAAACGACAGGGACAACACCGGGGAGCTGTTTTTT	CASKNDRDNTGELFF
TRBD1	TRBV7-9	few	TRBJ1-2	TGTGCCAGCAGCCCCTGGAGGACAGGGTTTGGCTACACCTTC	CASSPWRTGFGYTF
TRBD2	TRBV6-5	once	TRBJ2-1	TGTGCCAGCAGAATAGGACTAGCTAGTCACAATGAGCAGTTCTTC	CASRIGLASHNEQFF
TRBD1	TRBV5-8	NA	TRBJ1-6	TGTGCCAGCAGCTTGGTTCCGGACAGGGCAGCCAATTCACCCCTCCACTTT	CASSLVPDRAANSPLHF
NA	TRBV7-2	NA	TRBJ2-3	TGTGCCAGCAGCCTAGTTGGGGCCCTAGTACTCACAGATACGCAGTATTTT	CASSLVGALVLTDTQYF
NA	TRBV19	NA	TRBJ1-2	TGTGCCAGTAGTATCCTCGAGGGAGACTATGGCTACACCTTC	CASSILEGDYGYTF
TRBD2	TRBV6-5	NA	TRBJ2-5	TGTGCCAGCTCCCGTAGCGGGGGGCAAGAGACCCAGTACTTC	CASSRSGGQETQYF
TRBD1	TRBV4-2	NA	TRBJ1-1	TGTGCCAGCAGCCAGAAGACAGGGGGGAACACTGAAGCTTTCTTT	CASSQKTGGNTEAFF
TRBD2	TRBV5-6	NA	TRBJ2-1	TGTGCCAGCAGCTTGTTGCGGGAGCCCCACAATGAGCAGTTCTTC	CASSLLREPHNEQFF
TRBD1	TRBV7-2	NA	TRBJ1-3	TGTGCCAGCAGCTTAGACAGGGGTGGAAACACCATATATTTT	CASSLDRGGNTIYF
NA	TRBV2	once	TRBJ1-5	TGTGCCAGCAGTGATGGGAGGAACCAGCATTTT	CASSDGRNQHF
NA	TRBV5-4	NA	TRBJ2-5	TGTGCCAGCATTCGGGACCCCCAGGGGGAGACCCAGTACTTC	CASIRDPQGETQYF
NA	TRBV7-2	NA	TRBJ2-7	TGTGCCAGCAGCCCAGAGACAGCCTACGAGCAGTACTTC	CASSPETAYEQYF
NA	TRBV19	NA	TRBJ1-3	TGTGCCAGCAGTACAGAACACTCTGGAAACACCATATATTTT	CASSTEHSGNTIYF
TRBD2	TRBV9	NA	TRBJ2-7	TGTGCCAGCAGCCCGACTAGCGGGAGCTCCTACGAGCAGTACTTC	CASSPTSGSSYEQYF
NA	TRBV9	NA	TRBJ2-1	TGTGCCAGCAGCCCGAGGGTGGGAGGCGATGAGCAGTTCTTC	CASSPRVGGDEQFF
TRBD1	TRBV5-6	NA	TRBJ2-2	TGTGCCAGCAGCTTCTGGCAGGGGGTTAACACCGGGGAGCTGTTTTTT	CASSFWQGVNTGELFF
NA	TRBV6-5	NA	TRBJ2-7	TGTGCCAGCAACCGGGGGCAGGGGGCCTACGAGCAGTACTTC	CASNRGQGAYEQYF
NA	TRBV7-3	NA	TRBJ1-3	TGTGCCAGCAGCTTAACGGCCCCAGGGTCTGGAAACACCATATATTTT	CASSLTAPGSGNTIYF
NA	TRBV4-3	NA	TRBJ2-3	TGCGCCAGCAGTTCCTCGGGTAACACAGATACGCAGTATTTT	CASSSSGNTDTQYF
TRBD2	TRBV7-9	NA	TRBJ2-5	TGTGCCAGCAGCCAATATAGCGGGGGGGGAGAGACCCAGTACTTC	CASSQYSGGGETQYF
TRBD2	TRBV9	NA	TRBJ2-7	TGTGCCAGCAGCGCTAGCGGGAGGGCCGAAAGCGAGCAGTACTTC	CASSASGRAESEQYF
TRBD2	TRBV2	NA	TRBJ2-7	TGTGCCAGCAGTGAAGCGGGGCCTAGCGGGACCTACGAGCAGTACTTC	CASSEAGPSGTYEQYF
NA	TRBV7-8	NA	TRBJ2-3	TGTGCCAGCAGAACTAGAGGCACAGATACGCAGTATTTT	CASRTRGTDTQYF
TRBD2	TRBV4-1	NA	TRBJ2-1	TGCGCCAGCAGCCAGGGAGGACTAGCGGGACCGGGTAATGAGCAGTTCTTC	CASSQGGLAGPGNEQFF
NA	TRBV29-1	NA	TRBJ1-1	TGCAGCATGCGAGGGTCCGGGCTTCAAGCTTTCTTT	CSMRGSGLQAFF
NA	TRBV7-2	NA	TRBJ2-7	TGTGCCAGCAGCTTGGGTGGGAGTGCGTACGAGCAGTACTTC	CASSLGGSAYEQYF
NA	TRBV5-6	once	TRBJ2-7	TGTGCCAGCAGTATACGATATGGACTGGTCTACGAGCAGTACTTC	CASSIRYGLVYEQYF